This TCR beta chain is drawn from a study of blood T cell repertoires in COVID-19. The method was immunoSEQ multiplex PCR; TCRdb's version includes in-frame clones alone and lacks a portion of them. The sample records about 350,000 clones, over 80% being singletons. With V trimmed by 7 bases and J by 10 bases, 14 bases remained unmatched. Per germline, CDR1 LNHDA and CDR2 SQIVND (reference sequence). The CDR3 is 15 amino acids. The chain joins TRBV19 to TRBJ2-1; 9 bases line up with TRBD2. The receptor's source is a man between 25 and 39 years old with COVID-19, enrolled during active disease. Sequencing used peripheral blood. The chain's CDR3 is CASTTWAGGPSEQFF. The CDR3, as DNA: TGTGCCAGTACCACTTGGGCGGGAGGGCCTTCCGAGCAGTTCTTC.